The 5 T cell receptor beta chains reported below all come from one sample, sequenced in a study of OX40 agonist ivuxolimab in advanced cancers. Only in-frame clones appear in the TCRdb table, and some are missing; sequencing was by immunoSEQ multiplex PCR. The table has around 79,000 clones, about 82% seen once. The material sequenced was CD4+ or CD8+ T cells sorted from blood, taken in a trial of the OX40 agonist ivuxolimab. Receptors were obtained from an adult with an advanced solid tumor such as melanoma, head and neck, liver or kidney cancer.

This chain uses TRBV7-2 with TRBJ2-1; 9 nucleotides agree with TRBD2. Trimming cost V 2 bases and J 6 bases; bases outside gene matches: 5. The CDR3 has 15 amino acids. Germline CDR1 reads SGHTA; CDR2 reads FQGNSA. The CDR3 region has the DNA TGTGCCAGCAGCTTATTTCTAGCGGGGAGCAATGAGCAGTTCTTC. Translating gives CASSLFLAGSNEQFF.

This clone was seen a single time. The chain is built from TRBV9 and TRBJ1-3; D is unresolved. This CDR3 is built from 14 residues. CDR1 and CDR2 (germline): SGDLS, YYNGEE. Trimming shortened V by 0 bases and J by 0 bases, and 4 bases separated the two germline ends. CDR3 sequence reads: CASSVASSGNTIYF. DNA for the CDR3: TGTGCCAGCAGCGTAGCGAGCTCTGGAAACACCATATATTTT. The full variable domain, its missing parts supplied by reference TRBV9 and TRBJ1-3, is DSGVTQTPKHLITATGQRVTLRCSPRSGDLSVYWYQQSLDQGLQFLIQYYNGEERAKGNILERFSAQQFPDLHSELNLSSLELGDSALYFCASSVASSGNTIYFGEGSWLTVV.

This rearrangement joins TRBV5-1 to TRBJ1-4; 7 bases map to TRBD1. With V trimmed by 4 bases and J by 5 bases, 8 bases remained unmatched. From germline, CDR1 is SGHRS and CDR2 YFSETQ. The CDR3 spans 15 residues. The CDR3 is CASSAAGGGNEKLFF. The CDR3 DNA sequence: TGCGCCAGCAGCGCCGCAGGGGGAGGAAATGAAAAACTGTTTTTT.

This clone has just a few counts. The chain recombines TRBV18 with TRBJ2-1; D is ambiguous. Trimming left V 2 bases short and J 9 bases short, with 11 bases between. This CDR3 has 13 amino acids. Germline CDR1 KGHSH, CDR2 LQKENI. Here the CDR3 reads CASSPYQVPEQFF. The CDR3 DNA follows: TGTGCCAGCTCACCATACCAGGTTCCTGAGCAGTTCTTC. The entire variable domain, with the rest obtained from reference TRBV18 and TRBJ2-1, is as follows: NAGVMQNPRHLVRRRGQEARLRCSPMKGHSHVYWYRQLPEEGLKFMVYLQKENIIDESGMPKERFSAEFPKEGPSILRIQQVVRGDSAAYFCASSPYQVPEQFFGPGTRLTVL.

The V call is TRBV4-2, the J call TRBJ2-3; TRBD2 aligns across 7 bases. V dropped 0 bases and J dropped 4; count of bases not matched to a gene: 10. CDR3 length equals 17 residues. The germline V gene has CDR1 LGHNA and CDR2 YNFKEQ. The CDR3 region is CASSQDGPGGGADTQYF. CDR3 coding DNA: TGTGCCAGCAGCCAAGATGGGCCGGGGGGAGGGGCAGATACGCAGTATTTT.